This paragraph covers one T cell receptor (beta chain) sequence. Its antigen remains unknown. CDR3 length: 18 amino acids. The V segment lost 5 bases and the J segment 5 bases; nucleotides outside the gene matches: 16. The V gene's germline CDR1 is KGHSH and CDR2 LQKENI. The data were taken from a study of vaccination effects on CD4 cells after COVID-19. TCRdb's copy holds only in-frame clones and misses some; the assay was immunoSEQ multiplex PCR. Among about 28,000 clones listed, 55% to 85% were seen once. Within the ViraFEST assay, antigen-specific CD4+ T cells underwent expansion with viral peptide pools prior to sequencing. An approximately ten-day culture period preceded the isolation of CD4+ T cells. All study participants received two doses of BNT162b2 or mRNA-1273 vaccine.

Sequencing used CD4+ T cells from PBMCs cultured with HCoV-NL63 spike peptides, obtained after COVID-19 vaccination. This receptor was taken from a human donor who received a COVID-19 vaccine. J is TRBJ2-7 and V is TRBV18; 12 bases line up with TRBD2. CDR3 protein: CASSAPRLAGGPLNEQYF. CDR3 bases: TGTGCCAGCTCAGCCCCACGTCTAGCGGGAGGGCCCCTAAACGAGCAGTACTTC.